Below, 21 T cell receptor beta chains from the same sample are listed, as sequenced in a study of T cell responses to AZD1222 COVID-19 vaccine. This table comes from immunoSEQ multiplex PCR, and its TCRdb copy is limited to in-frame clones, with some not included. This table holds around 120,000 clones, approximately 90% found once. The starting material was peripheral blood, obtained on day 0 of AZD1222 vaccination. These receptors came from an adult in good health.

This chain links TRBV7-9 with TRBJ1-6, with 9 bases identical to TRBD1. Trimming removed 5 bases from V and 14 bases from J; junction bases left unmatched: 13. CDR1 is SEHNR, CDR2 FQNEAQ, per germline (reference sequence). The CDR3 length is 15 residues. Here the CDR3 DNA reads TGTGCCAGCAGCCAGGCTGGGACAGGGAGATTAGCCCTCCACTTT. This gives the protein CASSQAGTGRLALHF.

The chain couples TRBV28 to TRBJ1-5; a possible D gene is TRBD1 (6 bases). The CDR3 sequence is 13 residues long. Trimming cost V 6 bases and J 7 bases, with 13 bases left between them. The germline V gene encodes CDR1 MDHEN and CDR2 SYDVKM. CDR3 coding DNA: TGTGCCAGCAGGGGGGGCAGAAGGCAGCCCCAGCATTTT. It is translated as CASRGGRRQPQHF.

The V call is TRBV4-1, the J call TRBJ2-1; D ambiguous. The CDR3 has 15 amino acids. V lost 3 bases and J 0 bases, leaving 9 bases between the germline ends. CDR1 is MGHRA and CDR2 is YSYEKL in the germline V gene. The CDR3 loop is CASSHRSPSYNEQFF. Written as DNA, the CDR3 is TGCGCCAGCAGCCATCGGAGTCCCTCCTACAATGAGCAGTTCTTC.

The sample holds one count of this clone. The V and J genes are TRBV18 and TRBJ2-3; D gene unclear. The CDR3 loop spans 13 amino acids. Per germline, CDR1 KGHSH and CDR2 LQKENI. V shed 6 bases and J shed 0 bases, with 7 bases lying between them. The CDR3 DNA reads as TGTGCCAGCTCGTCGGCTAGCACAGATACGCAGTATTTT. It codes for CASSSASTDTQYF.

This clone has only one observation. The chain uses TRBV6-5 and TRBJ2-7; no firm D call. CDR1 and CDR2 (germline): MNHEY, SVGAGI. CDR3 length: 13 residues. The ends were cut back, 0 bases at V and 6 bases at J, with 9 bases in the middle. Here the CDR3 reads CASSYSSGSEQYF. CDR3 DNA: TGTGCCAGCAGTTACTCCAGTGGTAGCGAGCAGTACTTC.

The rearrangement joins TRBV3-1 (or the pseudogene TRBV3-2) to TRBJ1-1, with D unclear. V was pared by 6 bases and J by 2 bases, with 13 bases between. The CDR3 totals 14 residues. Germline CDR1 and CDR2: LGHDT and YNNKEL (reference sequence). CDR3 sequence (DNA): TGTGCCAGCAGTACCCAAGGACTCAACACTGAAGCTTTCTTT. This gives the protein CASSTQGLNTEAFF.

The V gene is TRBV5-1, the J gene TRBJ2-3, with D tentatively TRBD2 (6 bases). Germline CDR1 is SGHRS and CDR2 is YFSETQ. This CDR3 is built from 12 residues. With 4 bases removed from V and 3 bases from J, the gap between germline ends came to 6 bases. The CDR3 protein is CASSGGTDTQYF. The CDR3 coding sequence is TGCGCCAGCAGCGGGGGGACAGATACGCAGTATTTT.

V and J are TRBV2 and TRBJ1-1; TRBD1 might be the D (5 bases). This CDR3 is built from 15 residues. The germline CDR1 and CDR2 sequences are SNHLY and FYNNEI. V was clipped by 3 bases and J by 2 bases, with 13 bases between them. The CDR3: CASSELTELNTEAFF. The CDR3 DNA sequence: TGTGCCAGCAGTGAGTTGACAGAGCTAAACACTGAAGCTTTCTTT.

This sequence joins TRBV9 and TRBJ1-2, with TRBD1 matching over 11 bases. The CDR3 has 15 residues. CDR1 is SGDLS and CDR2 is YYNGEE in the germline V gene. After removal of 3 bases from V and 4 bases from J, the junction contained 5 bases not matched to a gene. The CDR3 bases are TGTGCCAGCAGCGGGAGGACAGGGGGCTTCTATGGCTACACCTTC. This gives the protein CASSGRTGGFYGYTF.

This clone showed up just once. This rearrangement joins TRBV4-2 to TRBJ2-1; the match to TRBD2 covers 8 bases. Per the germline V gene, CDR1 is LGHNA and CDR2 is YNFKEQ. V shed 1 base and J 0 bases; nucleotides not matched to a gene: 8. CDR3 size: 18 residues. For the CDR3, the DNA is TGTGCCAGCAGCCAAGTGGGTAGCGGGATTAGCTCCTACAATGAGCAGTTCTTC. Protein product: CASSQVGSGISSYNEQFF.

The chain's CDR3 is CASSHRTWRADTQYF. DNA for the CDR3: TGTGCCAGCTCCCATCGGACCTGGCGGGCAGATACGCAGTATTTT. The chain links TRBV18 to TRBJ2-3; TRBD2 is a possible D gene (5 bases). The V end was cut by 6 bases, the J end by 4 bases, with 17 bases between. Germline V lookup: CDR1 KGHSH, CDR2 LQKENI. The CDR3 runs to 15 residues.

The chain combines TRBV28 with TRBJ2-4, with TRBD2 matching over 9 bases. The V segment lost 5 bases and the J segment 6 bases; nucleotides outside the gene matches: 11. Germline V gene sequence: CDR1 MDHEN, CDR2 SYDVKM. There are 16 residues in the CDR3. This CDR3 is CASSPPGSGSLNIQYF. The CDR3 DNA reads TGTGCCAGCAGTCCGCCGGGTAGCGGGAGTCTAAACATTCAGTACTTC.

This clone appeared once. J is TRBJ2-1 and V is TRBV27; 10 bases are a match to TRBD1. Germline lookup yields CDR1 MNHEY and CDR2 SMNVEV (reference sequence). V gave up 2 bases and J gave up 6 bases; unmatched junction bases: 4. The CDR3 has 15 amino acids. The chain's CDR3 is CASSLPDRGLNEQFF. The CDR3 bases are TGTGCCAGCAGTTTACCCGACAGGGGGCTCAATGAGCAGTTCTTC.

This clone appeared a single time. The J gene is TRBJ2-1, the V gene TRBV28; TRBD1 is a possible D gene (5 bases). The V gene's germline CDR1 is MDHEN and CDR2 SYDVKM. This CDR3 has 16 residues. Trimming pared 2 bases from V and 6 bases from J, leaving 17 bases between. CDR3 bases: TGTGCCAGCAGTTTACCAGGTGCCAGGGCTTTCAATGAGCAGTTCTTC. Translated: CASSLPGARAFNEQFF.

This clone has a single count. The DNA for the CDR3 is TGTGCCAGCAGTTTTAGTCTATATCAGCCCCAGCATTTT. This translates into CASSFSLYQPQHF. V and J are TRBV28 and TRBJ1-5; unclear D gene. Trimming took off 3 bases at V and 5 bases at J, with 8 bases between the two ends. Germline CDR1 MDHEN, CDR2 SYDVKM. There are 13 residues in the CDR3. Filled out from reference TRBV28 and TRBJ1-5, the complete variable domain reads DVKVTQSSRYLVKRTGEKVFLECVQDMDHENMFWYRQDPGLGLRLIYFSYDVKMKEKGDIPEGYSVSREKKERFSLILESASTNQTSMYLCASSFSLYQPQHFGDGTRLSIL.

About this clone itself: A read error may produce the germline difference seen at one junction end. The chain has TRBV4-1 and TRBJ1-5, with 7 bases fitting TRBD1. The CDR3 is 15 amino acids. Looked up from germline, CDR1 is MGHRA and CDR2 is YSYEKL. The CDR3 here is CASSPGQFSDQPQHF. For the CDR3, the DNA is TGCGCCAGCAGCCCGGGACAGTTTAGCGATCAGCCCCAGCATTTT.

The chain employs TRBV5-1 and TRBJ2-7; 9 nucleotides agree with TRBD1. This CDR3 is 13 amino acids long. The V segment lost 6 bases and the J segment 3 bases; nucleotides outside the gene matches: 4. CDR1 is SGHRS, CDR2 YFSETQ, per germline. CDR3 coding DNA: TGCGCCAGCACAAGGGACAGGGACTACGAGCAGTACTTC. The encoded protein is CASTRDRDYEQYF.

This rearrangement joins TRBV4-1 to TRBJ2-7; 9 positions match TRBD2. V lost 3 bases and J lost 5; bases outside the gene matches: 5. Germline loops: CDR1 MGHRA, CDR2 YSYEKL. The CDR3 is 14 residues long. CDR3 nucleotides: TGCGCCAGCAGCCACTTAGCGGGAGACCACGAGCAGTACTTC. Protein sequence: CASSHLAGDHEQYF.

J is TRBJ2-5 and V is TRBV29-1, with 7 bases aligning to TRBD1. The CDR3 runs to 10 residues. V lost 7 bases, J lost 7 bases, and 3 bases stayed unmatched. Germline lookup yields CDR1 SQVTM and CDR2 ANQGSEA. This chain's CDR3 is CSATGVTQYF. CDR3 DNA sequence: TGCAGCGCAACAGGGGTGACCCAGTACTTC. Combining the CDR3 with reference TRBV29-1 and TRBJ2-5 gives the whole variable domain SAVISQKPSRDICQRGTSLTIQCQVDSQVTMMFWYRQQPGQSLTLIATANQGSEATYESGFVIDKFPISRPNLTFSTLTVSNMSPEDSSIYLCSATGVTQYFGPGTRLLVL.

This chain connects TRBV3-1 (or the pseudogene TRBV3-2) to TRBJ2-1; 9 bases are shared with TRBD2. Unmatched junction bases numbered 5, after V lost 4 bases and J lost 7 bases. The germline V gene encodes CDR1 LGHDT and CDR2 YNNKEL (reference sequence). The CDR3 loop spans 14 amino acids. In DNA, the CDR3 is TGTGCCAGCAGCCGGCGGGAGGGCATAAATGAGCAGTTCTTC. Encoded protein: CASSRREGINEQFF.

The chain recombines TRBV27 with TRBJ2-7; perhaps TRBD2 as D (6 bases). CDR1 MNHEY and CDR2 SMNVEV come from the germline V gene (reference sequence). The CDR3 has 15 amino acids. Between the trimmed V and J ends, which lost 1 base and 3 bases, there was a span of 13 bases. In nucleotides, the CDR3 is TGTGCCAGCAGTTTATTGCAGGGAGGTGTCTACGAGCAGTACTTC. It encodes CASSLLQGGVYEQYF.